This record concerns one T cell receptor beta chain sequence. Its antigen is still unknown. No per-base quality is available; no much larger clone lies one base away. This sample was taken from a study of siplizumab effects on memory and regulatory T cells (dated by TCRdb to the late 2010s). General notes on the study: The study examined how the anti-CD2 antibody siplizumab affects alloreactive T-cell subsets in allogeneic mixed lymphocyte reactions built from human PBMCs.

The V and J ends are trimmed by 4 bases and 4 bases, leaving 14 bases between them. CDR3 length: 15 amino acids, cysteine to phenylalanine. The retained sequence is limited to the CDR3, 45 bases, with the frame set at the first base. The CDR1 and CDR2 encoded by the germline V gene are SGHTA and FQGTGA. Library generation was performed with the immunoSEQ multiplex PCR assay. Roughly 100,000 TCR templates per sample were assayed by the deep sequencing platform. Genomic DNA extracted from sorted T cells was used for TCRbeta CDR3 sequencing. Per the authors' processing: Clonal analysis of TCRbeta CDR3 data was done in the R programming language. Alloreactive CD4+ and CD8+ clones were defined by comparing unstimulated samples with post-reaction CFSE-low samples. Regulatory or non-regulatory origin was assigned to alloreactive CD4+ clones by matching of sequences to sorted unstimulated Treg and non-Treg repertoires. Sourced from immuneACCESS, this table was stored by TCRdb with only in-frame sequences that have V and J called. A share of the clones is absent; for the studies checked, an unresolved V gene accounts for under half, and the remainder has no known explanation. Clonal size and the V and J genes are those of that table, whereas D and trimming came from the DNA. The sample contains approximately 100,000 clones, just over 90% of them found a single time. The ten most abundant clones make up roughly 0.15% of the sample.

Sorted unstimulated T cells and proliferating T cells recovered from mixed lymphocyte reactions underwent TCRbeta CDR3 sequencing. Fresh whole blood from approximately 10 HLA-typed healthy donors was used to isolate PBMCs. Unstimulated CD4+ non-regulatory T cells were FACS-sorted to map the origin of alloreactive clones. The paper's findings and limits, for the study overall: Siplizumab significantly reduced the cumulative frequency of alloreactive sequences traceable to unstimulated CD4+ memory T cells. Roughly 80-97% of proliferating CD4+ or CD8+ clones could not be assigned a naive or memory phenotype. The suppressive function of proliferating Tregs from siplizumab cultures was not functionally confirmed. Greater diversity appeared to be present in unstimulated naive T cells than in memory T cells, and a substantial contribution to the alloresponse seemed to be made by naive cells. Because sequences below about 10^-5 frequency were poorly captured, only a minor fraction of alloreactive clones could be mapped to unstimulated subsets. Of the alloreactive CD4+ clones that could be mapped, the Treg-derived share averaged about 63% with siplizumab compared with approximately 30% in control reactions.

This TCR was recovered from a human donor in good health. The chain is made from TRBV7-3 and TRBJ2-1; TRBD1 is a possible D gene, resting on 6 matching bases. What was sequenced was non-Treg CD4+ T cells sorted from blood. The cell subset or site label, as the study defines it: FACS-sorted unstimulated CD4+ non-regulatory T cells. The CDR3 region: CASSSTGTPYNEQFF. The nucleotides are TGTGCCAGCAGCTCCACCGGGACACCTTACAATGAGCAGTTCTTC.